Listed below are T cell receptor beta chains from one sample, sequenced in a study of siplizumab effects on memory and regulatory T cells. Assay: immunoSEQ multiplex PCR; the TCRdb copy retains only in-frame clones and omits some. The data contain approximately 91,000 clones, 95% of them singletons. Sequenced: CD8+ T cells sorted from blood. All receptors come from a human donor in good health. The CDR3 runs from the conserved cysteine through the conserved F or W. Each record gives: J gene, V gene, D gene, clone size, CDR3 protein, CDR3 DNA. D genes are given only for firm matches. Clone size is stated in some rows and not others, as once, few, many or a class when expanded.

TRBJ1-2 | TRBV27 | TRBD1 | once | CASRGPGTGYGYTF | TGTGCCAGCAGGGGCCCCGGGACAGGCTATGGCTACACCTTC
TRBJ2-1 | TRBV5-6 | TRBD1 | once | CASSLGDRGLSYNEQFF | TGTGCCAGCAGCTTGGGGGACAGGGGGCTTTCCTACAATGAGCAGTTCTTC
TRBJ2-1 | TRBV28 | TRBD2 | few | CASRNQPPGLPLNEQFF | TGTGCCAGTCGAAACCAGCCTCCGGGACTACCCCTCAATGAGCAGTTCTTC
TRBJ2-2 | TRBV4-2 | - | - | CASSQDEFNGELFF | TGTGCCAGCAGCCAAGATGAGTTTAACGGGGAGCTGTTTTTT
TRBJ1-4 | TRBV19 | - | - | CASSRYQTNEKLFF | TGTGCCAGTAGTAGATACCAAACTAATGAAAAACTGTTTTTT
TRBJ1-1 | TRBV19 | - | - | CASSISGGRTEAFF | TGTGCCAGTAGTATATCGGGGGGTAGGACTGAAGCTTTCTTT
TRBJ2-2 | TRBV7-9 | - | - | CASSSYRDTGELFF | TGTGCCAGCAGCTCGTACAGGGACACCGGGGAGCTGTTTTTT
TRBJ2-7 | TRBV19 | - | - | CASSITGKTYEQYF | TGTGCCAGTAGTATAACAGGGAAAACCTACGAGCAGTACTTC
TRBJ2-1 | TRBV4-1 | - | - | CASSQPSAVNEQFF | TGCGCCAGCAGCCAACCTAGCGCGGTGAATGAGCAGTTCTTC
TRBJ2-7 | TRBV6-6 | - | - | CASRGLGRPGVYEQYF | TGTGCCAGCAGGGGTTTGGGACGACCAGGGGTTTACGAGCAGTACTTC
TRBJ2-6 | TRBV4-2 | - | - | CASSQDESSGANVLTF | TGTGCCAGCAGCCAAGATGAGTCCTCTGGGGCCAACGTCCTGACTTTC
TRBJ2-3 | TRBV7-9 | TRBD2 | - | CASSPTSGKTPDTQYF | TGTGCCAGCAGCCCGACTAGCGGAAAGACCCCAGATACGCAGTATTTT
TRBJ2-5 | TRBV27 | TRBD2 | - | CASSSGLAGQETQYF | TGTGCCAGCAGTTCGGGACTAGCGGGGCAAGAGACCCAGTACTTC
TRBJ2-1 | TRBV27 | - | - | CASSLGHPSYNEQFF | TGTGCCAGCAGTTTAGGACATCCCTCCTACAATGAGCAGTTCTTC
TRBJ2-2 | TRBV10-3 | - | - | CAISPGAASANTGELFF | TGTGCCATCAGTCCAGGGGCGGCCTCCGCGAACACCGGGGAGCTGTTTTTT
TRBJ2-7 | TRBV27 | TRBD2 | - | CASSFAGVSYEQYF | TGTGCCAGCAGTTTCGCGGGAGTCTCCTACGAGCAGTACTTC
TRBJ2-7 | TRBV10-3 | TRBD2 | - | CAIMSGVSYEQYF | TGTGCCATCATGAGCGGGGTCTCCTACGAGCAGTACTTC
TRBJ2-3 | TRBV21-1 | - | - | CASGPGPKTDTQYF | TGTGCCAGCGGCCCGGGACCTAAAACAGATACGCAGTATTTT
TRBJ2-1 | TRBV2 | TRBD2 | - | CASSEDLELAVDGSSYNEQFF | TGTGCCAGCAGTGAAGATTTAGAACTAGCGGTCGATGGAAGCTCCTACAATGAGCAGTTCTTC
TRBJ2-7 | TRBV7-9 | - | - | CASSAPGSSYEQYF | TGTGCCAGCAGCGCCCCAGGGAGCTCCTACGAGCAGTACTTC
TRBJ2-5 | TRBV7-9 | - | - | CASLARAETQYF | TGTGCCAGCTTAGCACGGGCCGAGACCCAGTACTTC
TRBJ2-7 | TRBV7-6 | - | - | CASSPSPTGEQYF | TGTGCCAGCAGCCCATCCCCTACCGGCGAGCAGTACTTC
TRBJ2-7 | TRBV11-2 | TRBD1 | - | CASSFRTGFYEQYF | TGTGCCAGCAGCTTTAGGACAGGGTTTTACGAGCAGTACTTC
TRBJ1-5 | TRBV13 | - | - | CASSYSGAGNQPQHF | TGTGCCAGCAGCTACTCGGGGGCTGGCAATCAGCCCCAGCATTTT
TRBJ1-1 | TRBV7-9 | - | - | CASSLVTGIPEAFF | TGTGCCAGCAGCTTAGTTACGGGCATTCCTGAAGCTTTCTTT
TRBJ2-3 | TRBV9 | TRBD2 | - | CASSATDSSGRAQYF | TGTGCCAGCAGCGCTACGGATTCTAGCGGGAGGGCGCAGTATTTT
TRBJ2-1 | TRBV2 | - | - | CASSLGRFNEQFF | TGTGCCAGCAGTCTCGGCCGCTTCAATGAGCAGTTCTTC
TRBJ1-5 | TRBV6-1 | - | - | CASSEYGGENQPQHF | TGTGCCAGCAGTGAATACGGGGGAGAGAACCAGCCCCAGCATTTT
TRBJ1-2 | TRBV30 | - | - | CAWLKGTDGYTF | TGTGCCTGGTTAAAGGGTACGGATGGCTACACCTTC
TRBJ2-1 | TRBV7-8 | - | - | CASSPLASSYNEQFF | TGTGCCAGCAGCCCTTTAGCGAGCTCCTACAATGAGCAGTTCTTC
TRBJ1-2 | TRBV29-1 | - | - | CSVVQGGYTF | TGCAGCGTTGTACAGGGTGGCTACACCTTC
TRBJ1-4 | TRBV25-1 | TRBD1 | - | CASSEYDRGRGEKLFF | TGTGCCAGCAGTGAATATGACAGGGGGCGAGGTGAAAAACTGTTTTTT
TRBJ2-5 | TRBV5-5 | - | - | CASSSTGSLGQETQYF | TGTGCCAGCAGCTCGACGGGGTCGTTGGGCCAAGAGACCCAGTACTTC
TRBJ2-7 | TRBV19 | - | - | CASSKGGFKYF | TGTGCCAGTAGTAAGGGCGGGTTCAAGTACTTC
TRBJ1-5 | TRBV6-4 | - | - | CASRDDSSNQPQHF | TGTGCCAGCAGGGACGACAGTAGCAATCAGCCCCAGCATTTT
TRBJ2-2 | TRBV7-3 | - | - | CASSQGGELFF | TGTGCCAGCAGCCAGGGCGGGGAGCTGTTTTTT
TRBJ1-5 | TRBV19 | - | - | CASSPGTSNQPQHF | TGTGCCAGTAGTCCTGGGACAAGTAATCAGCCCCAGCATTTT
TRBJ2-7 | TRBV5-1 | TRBD1 | - | CASSSGTGPYEQYF | TGCGCCAGCAGCTCCGGGACAGGGCCATACGAGCAGTACTTC
TRBJ2-7 | TRBV7-9 | - | - | CASSLSTSSPTGEQYF | TGTGCCAGCAGCTTATCCACTAGCTCCCCGACAGGCGAGCAGTACTTC
TRBJ2-2 | TRBV11-1 | - | - | CASSLKAGRDYTGELFF | TGTGCCAGCAGCTTAAAGGCGGGGCGGGACTACACCGGGGAGCTGTTTTTT
TRBJ1-1 | TRBV11-2 | - | - | CASSLIETEAFF | TGTGCCAGCAGCTTAATCGAGACTGAAGCTTTCTTT
TRBJ2-7 | TRBV5-1 | - | - | CASSLSRLSSYEQYF | TGCGCCAGCAGCTTGTCCAGGCTGAGCTCCTACGAGCAGTACTTC
TRBJ2-5 | TRBV7-6 | TRBD2 | - | CASSFGLAGVKETQYF | TGTGCCAGCAGCTTTGGACTAGCGGGAGTTAAGGAGACCCAGTACTTC